This T cell receptor (beta chain) came from a study of cytomegalovirus exposure and HLA in healthy donors. Germline V gene sequence: CDR1 SEHNR, CDR2 FQNEAQ (reference sequence). CDR3 length: 14 residues. Trimming cost V 3 bases and J 2 bases, with 10 bases left between them. A multiplex PCR was run with 60 Vbeta primers and 13 Jbeta primers. Sequenced by immunoSEQ multiplex PCR; TCRdb stores in-frame clones only, minus some. The table records over 140,000 clones, around 82% of them present only once. This chain uses TRBV7-9 with TRBJ1-2, with D unclear. This TCR came from a man aged 45 to 65 in good health and CMV-seronegative. What was sequenced was PBMCs. For the CDR3, the DNA is TGTGCCAGCAGCTTCGGGGTAAAGAACTATGGCTACACCTTC. Amino acids: CASSFGVKNYGYTF. Full variable domain (missing parts from reference TRBV7-9 and TRBJ1-2): DTGVSQNPRHKITKRGQNVTFRCDPISEHNRLYWYRQTLGQGPEFLTYFQNEAQLEKSRLLSDRFSAERPKGSFSTLEIQRTEQGDSAMYLCASSFGVKNYGYTFGSGTRLTVV.